This T cell receptor (beta chain) was identified during a study of blood T cell repertoires in COVID-19. Study context: The analysed material was cDNA or gDNA that came from T cells, B-cell-depleted T cells, or PBMCs.

Per the original data handling: Reference gene primers were amplified, and this amplification served to estimate nucleated cell counts. Clones were sequenced by immunoSEQ multiplex PCR, and TCRdb holds only the in-frame ones, with some missing. From that table come the V and J calls and clone size; the DNA was used to work out D and trimming. The table shows approximately 350,000 clones, with 85% to 90% occurring only once. The germline V gene encodes CDR1 MNHEY and CDR2 SMNVEV (reference sequence). This CDR3 comprises 13 residues. The ends were cut back, 2 bases at V and 9 bases at J, with 11 bases in the middle. The participants were between roughly 18 and 90 years old and came from 24 US areas. In assigning cohorts, the study relied on participant-reported clinical history.

Sequenced sample: PBMCs or T cells enriched from blood (not recorded which). This chain uses TRBV27 with TRBJ1-5, with D perhaps TRBD1 (5 bases). The receptor's source is a man aged 18-30 years who had recovered from COVID-19. The CDR3 DNA is TGTGCCAGCAGTTTAAGGCAGGGTGCGCCCCAGCATTTT. This translates into CASSLRQGAPQHF.